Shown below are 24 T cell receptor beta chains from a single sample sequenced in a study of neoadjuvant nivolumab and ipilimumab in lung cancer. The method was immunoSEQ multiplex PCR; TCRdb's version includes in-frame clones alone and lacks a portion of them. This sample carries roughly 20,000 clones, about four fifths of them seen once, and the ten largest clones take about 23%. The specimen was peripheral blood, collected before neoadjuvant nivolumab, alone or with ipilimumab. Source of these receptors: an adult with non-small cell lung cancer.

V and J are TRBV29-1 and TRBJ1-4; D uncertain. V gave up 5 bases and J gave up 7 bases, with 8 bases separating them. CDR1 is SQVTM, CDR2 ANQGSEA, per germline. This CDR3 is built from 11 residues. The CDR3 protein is CSVWVAEKLFF. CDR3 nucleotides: TGCAGCGTTTGGGTCGCTGAAAAACTGTTTTTT. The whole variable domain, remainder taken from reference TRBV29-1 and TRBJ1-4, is SAVISQKPSRDICQRGTSLTIQCQVDSQVTMMFWYRQQPGQSLTLIATANQGSEATYESGFVIDKFPISRPNLTFSTLTVSNMSPEDSSIYLCSVWVAEKLFFGSGTQLSVL.

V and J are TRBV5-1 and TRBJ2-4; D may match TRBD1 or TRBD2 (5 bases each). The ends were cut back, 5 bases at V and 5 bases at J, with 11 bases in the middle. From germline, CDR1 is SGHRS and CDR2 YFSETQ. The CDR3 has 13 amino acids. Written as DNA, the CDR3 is TGCGCCAGCAGAGCCGGGACGGAAAACATTCAGTACTTC. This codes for CASRAGTENIQYF.

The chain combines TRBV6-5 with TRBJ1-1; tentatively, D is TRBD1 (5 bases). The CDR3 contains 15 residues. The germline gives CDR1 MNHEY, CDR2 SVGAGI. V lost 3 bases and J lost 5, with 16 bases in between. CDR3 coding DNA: TGTGCCAGCAGTTATCAGGGATCGGGGGGAACTGAAGCTTTCTTT. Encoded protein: CASSYQGSGGTEAFF.

Here the CDR3 reads CSVRRDRNTEAFF. DNA for the CDR3: TGCAGCGTGCGCCGGGACAGGAACACTGAAGCTTTCTTT. The rearrangement links TRBV29-1 to TRBJ1-1, with 7 bases lining up with TRBD1. Germline CDR1 SQVTM, CDR2 ANQGSEA. CDR3 length: 13 amino acids. J was trimmed by 1 base and V by 6 bases; bases with no gene match: 5.

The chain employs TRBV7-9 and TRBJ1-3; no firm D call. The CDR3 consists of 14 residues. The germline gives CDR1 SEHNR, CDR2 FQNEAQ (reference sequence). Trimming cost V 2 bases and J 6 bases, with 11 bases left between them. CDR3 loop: CASSLIGLQNTIYF. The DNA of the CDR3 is TGTGCCAGCAGCTTAATAGGACTACAAAACACCATATATTTT.

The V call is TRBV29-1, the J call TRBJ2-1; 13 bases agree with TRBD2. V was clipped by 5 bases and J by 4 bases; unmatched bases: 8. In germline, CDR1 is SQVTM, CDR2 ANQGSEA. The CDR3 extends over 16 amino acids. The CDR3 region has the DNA TGCAGCGTTACTTCTGGACTAGCGGGAGAGTACAATGAGCAGTTCTTC. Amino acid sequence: CSVTSGLAGEYNEQFF.

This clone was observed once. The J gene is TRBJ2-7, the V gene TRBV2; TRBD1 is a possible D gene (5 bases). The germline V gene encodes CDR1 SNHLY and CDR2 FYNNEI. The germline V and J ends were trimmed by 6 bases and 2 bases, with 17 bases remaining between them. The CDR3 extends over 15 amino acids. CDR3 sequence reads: CASRRSIQGPYEQYF. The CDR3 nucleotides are TGTGCCAGCAGACGGAGTATCCAGGGCCCCTACGAGCAGTACTTC.

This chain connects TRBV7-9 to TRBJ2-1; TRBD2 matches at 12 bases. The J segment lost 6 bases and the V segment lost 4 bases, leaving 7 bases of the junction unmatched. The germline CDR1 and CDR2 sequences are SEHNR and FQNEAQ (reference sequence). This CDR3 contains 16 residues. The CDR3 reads CASSSNMGLAGNEQFF. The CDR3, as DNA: TGTGCCAGCAGCTCAAACATGGGACTAGCGGGCAATGAGCAGTTCTTC.

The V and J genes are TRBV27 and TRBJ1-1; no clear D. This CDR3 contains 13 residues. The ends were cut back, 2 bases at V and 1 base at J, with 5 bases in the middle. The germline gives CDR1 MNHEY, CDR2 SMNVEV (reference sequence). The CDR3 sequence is CASSLVRNTEAFF. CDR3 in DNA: TGTGCCAGCAGTTTAGTCAGGAACACTGAAGCTTTCTTT.

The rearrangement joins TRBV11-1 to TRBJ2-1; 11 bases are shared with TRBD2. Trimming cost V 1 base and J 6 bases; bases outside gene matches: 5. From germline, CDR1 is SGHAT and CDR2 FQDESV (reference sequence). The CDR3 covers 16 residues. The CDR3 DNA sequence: TGTGCCAGCAGCTTAGATCTAGCGGGAGGACGCAATGAGCAGTTCTTC. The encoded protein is CASSLDLAGGRNEQFF.

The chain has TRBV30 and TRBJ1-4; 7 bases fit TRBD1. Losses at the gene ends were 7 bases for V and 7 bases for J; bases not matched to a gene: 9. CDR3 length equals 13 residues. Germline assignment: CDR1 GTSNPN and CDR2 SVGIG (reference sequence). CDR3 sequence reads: CASSETGLEKLFF. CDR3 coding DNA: TGTGCCTCCAGCGAGACAGGGCTTGAAAAACTGTTTTTT.

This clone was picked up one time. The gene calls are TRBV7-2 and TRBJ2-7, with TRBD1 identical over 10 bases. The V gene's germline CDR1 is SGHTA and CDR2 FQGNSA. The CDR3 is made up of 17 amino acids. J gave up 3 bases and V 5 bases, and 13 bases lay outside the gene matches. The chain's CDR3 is CASSAGTGVRVGYEQYF. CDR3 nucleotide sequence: TGTGCCAGCAGCGCCGGGACAGGGGTAAGAGTTGGCTACGAGCAGTACTTC.

DNA for the CDR3: TGTGCCAGCAGCTTCCAGGGAGGGGGCCAAGAGACCCAGTACTTC. This sequence encodes CASSFQGGGQETQYF. This chain connects TRBV11-1 to TRBJ2-5; TRBD2 might be the D (7 bases). Trimming cost V 3 bases and J 1 base, with 12 bases left between them. The CDR3 spans 15 residues. Germline V gives CDR1 SGHAT, CDR2 FQDESV (reference sequence). Full variable domain (rest looked up from reference TRBV11-1 and TRBJ2-5): EAEVAQSPRYKITEKSQAVAFWCDPISGHATLYWYRQILGQGPELLVQFQDESVVDDSQLPKDRFSAERLKGVDSTLKIQPAELGDSAMYLCASSFQGGGQETQYFGPGTRLLVL.

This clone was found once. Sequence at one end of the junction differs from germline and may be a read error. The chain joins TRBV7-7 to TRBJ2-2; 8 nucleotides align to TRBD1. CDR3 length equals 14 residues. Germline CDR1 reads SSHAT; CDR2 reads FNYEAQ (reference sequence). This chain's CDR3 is CASSAGGLVGELFF. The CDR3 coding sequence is TGTGCTAGCAGCGCAGGGGGCTTAGTCGGGGAGCTGTTTTTT.

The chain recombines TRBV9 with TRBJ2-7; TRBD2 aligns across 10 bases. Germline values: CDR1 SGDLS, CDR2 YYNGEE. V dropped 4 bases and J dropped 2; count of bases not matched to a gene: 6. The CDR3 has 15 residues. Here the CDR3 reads CASSSRTSGAYEQYF. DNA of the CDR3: TGTGCCAGCAGCTCCCGGACTAGCGGTGCCTACGAGCAGTACTTC.

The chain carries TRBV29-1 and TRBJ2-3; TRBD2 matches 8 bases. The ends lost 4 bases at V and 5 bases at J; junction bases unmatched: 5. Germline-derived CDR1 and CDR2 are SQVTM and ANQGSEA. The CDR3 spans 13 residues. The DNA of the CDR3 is TGCAGCGTTGGATCCCTAGCGGGAGATACGCAGTATTTT. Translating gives CSVGSLAGDTQYF.

The chain's CDR3 is CASSLVNTEETQYF. The CDR3 DNA reads TGTGCCAGCAGCTTGGTCAATACGGAAGAGACCCAGTACTTC. This chain connects TRBV5-4 to TRBJ2-5, with D unresolved. The V end was cut by 0 bases, the J end by 3 bases, with 9 bases between. The CDR3 covers 14 residues. Per germline, CDR1 SGHNT and CDR2 YYREEE (reference sequence). Using reference TRBV5-4 and TRBJ2-5 for the parts outside the CDR3, the full variable domain is ETGVTQSPTHLIKTRGQQVTLRCSSQSGHNTVSWYQQALGQGPQFIFQYYREEENGRGNFPPRFSGLQFPNYSSELNVNALELDDSALYLCASSLVNTEETQYFGPGTRLLVL.

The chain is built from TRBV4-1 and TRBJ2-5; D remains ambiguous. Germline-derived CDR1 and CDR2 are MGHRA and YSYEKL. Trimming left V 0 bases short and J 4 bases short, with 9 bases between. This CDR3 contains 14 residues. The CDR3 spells CASSQEGVGETQYF. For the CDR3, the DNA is TGCGCCAGCAGCCAAGAGGGCGTAGGAGAGACCCAGTACTTC.

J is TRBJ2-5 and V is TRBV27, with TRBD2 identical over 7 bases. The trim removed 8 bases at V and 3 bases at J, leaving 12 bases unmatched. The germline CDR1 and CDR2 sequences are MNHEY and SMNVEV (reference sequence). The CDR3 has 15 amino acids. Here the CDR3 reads CASCAGAMGKETQYF. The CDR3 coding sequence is TGTGCCAGCTGCGCGGGAGCAATGGGGAAAGAGACCCAGTACTTC.

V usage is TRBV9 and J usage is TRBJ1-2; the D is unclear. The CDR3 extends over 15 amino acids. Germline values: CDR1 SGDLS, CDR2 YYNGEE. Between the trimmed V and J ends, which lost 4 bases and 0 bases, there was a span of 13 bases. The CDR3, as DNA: TGTGCCAGCAGCACACTGAGGGCCCCTAACTATGGCTACACCTTC. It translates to CASSTLRAPNYGYTF.

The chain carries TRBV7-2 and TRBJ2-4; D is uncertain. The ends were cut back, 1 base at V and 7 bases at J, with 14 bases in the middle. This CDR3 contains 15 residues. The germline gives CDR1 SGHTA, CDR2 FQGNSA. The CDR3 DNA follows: TGTGCCAGCAGCTTAGTAGTACAGCCTGGGAACATTCAGTACTTC. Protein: CASSLVVQPGNIQYF.

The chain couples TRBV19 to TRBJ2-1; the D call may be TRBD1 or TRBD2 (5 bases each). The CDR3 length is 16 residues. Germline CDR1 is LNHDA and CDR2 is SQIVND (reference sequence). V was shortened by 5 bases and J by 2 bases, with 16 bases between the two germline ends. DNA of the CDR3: TGTGCCAGTAGTGGTCCGGAGGCAGGGACCTACAATGAGCAGTTCTTC. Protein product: CASSGPEAGTYNEQFF.

The DNA for the CDR3 is TGTGCCAGCTCACAGGGGGCAGGGTACAATGAGCAGTTCTTC. Protein: CASSQGAGYNEQFF. The rearrangement joins TRBV18 to TRBJ2-1; 7 bases map to TRBD1. The CDR3 is 14 residues long. The J segment lost 4 bases and the V segment lost 4 bases, leaving 4 bases of the junction unmatched. CDR1 and CDR2 (germline): KGHSH, LQKENI.

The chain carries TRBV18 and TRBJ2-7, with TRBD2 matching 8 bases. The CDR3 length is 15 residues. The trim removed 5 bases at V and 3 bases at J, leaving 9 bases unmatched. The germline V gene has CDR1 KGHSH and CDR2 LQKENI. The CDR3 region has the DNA TGTGCCAGCTCAACCGAAGTAGCGGGGTACTACGAGCAGTACTTC. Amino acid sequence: CASSTEVAGYYEQYF.